Listed below are T cell receptor beta chains from one sample, sequenced in a study of human T cells and chemical hapten exposure. TCRdb called the RACE reads again in MiXCR, with one record for every CDR3 protein. The table includes about 42,000 distinct CDR3 sequences, around 10% detected once. This sample comprised whole blood, obtained in connection with sensitization to the hapten diphenylcyclopropenone (DPC). The receptors come from a woman aged 40 to 49 with alopecia areata. Some clones in this sample may be carry-over from other donors' samples. The CDR3 runs from the conserved cysteine through the conserved F or W. A D gene is named only where the DNA matches it firmly. Rows give clone size only sometimes, using once, few, many, or a class for an expanded clone.

D: TRBD2; J: TRBJ2-5; size: NA; V: TRBV4-1; DNA: TGCGCCAGCAGTCGGACTAGCGGGGCTCAAGAGACCCAGTACTTC; CDR3: CASSRTSGAQETQYF
D: TRBD1; J: TRBJ2-5; size: NA; V: TRBV9; DNA: TGTGCCTCCTCCGCGGGTCCAGGGGGAGAGACCCAGTACTTC; CDR3: CASSAGPGGETQYF
D: NA; J: TRBJ2-1; size: many; V: TRBV3-1; DNA: TGTGCCAGCAGCCAAGCCGGGACCGATTACGGTGAGCAGTTCTTC; CDR3: CASSQAGTDYGEQFF
D: NA; J: TRBJ1-1; size: many; V: TRBV19; DNA: TGTGCCAGTATCGAACGACCGCCGAACACTGAAGCTTTCTTT; CDR3: CASIERPPNTEAFF
D: NA; J: TRBJ2-5; size: many; V: TRBV20-1; DNA: TGCAGTGCTAGAGAGGACGCGGGGGCCATCCAAGAGACCCAGTACTTC; CDR3: CSAREDAGAIQETQYF
D: NA; J: TRBJ1-6; size: many; V: TRBV12-3/TRBV12-4; DNA: TGTGCCAGCAGTTCCCAAGGGAACCAAGGTTCACCCCTCCACTTT; CDR3: CASSSQGNQGSPLHF
D: TRBD1; J: TRBJ1-1; size: many; V: TRBV6-1; DNA: TGTGCCAGCAGTGAGAGGGGGCAAGTTGGGACTGAAGCTTTCTTT; CDR3: CASSERGQVGTEAFF
D: TRBD1; J: TRBJ1-2; size: many; V: TRBV20-1; DNA: TGCAGTGCTGGGACAGGGATACAATATGGCTACACCTTC; CDR3: CSAGTGIQYGYTF
D: NA; J: TRBJ2-6; size: many; V: TRBV4-1; DNA: TGCGCCAGCAGCCGGGAGTACAGCTCTGGGGCCAACGTCCTGACTTTC; CDR3: CASSREYSSGANVLTF
D: TRBD1; J: TRBJ2-1; size: many; V: TRBV7-9; DNA: TGTGCCAGCAGCTTAGCGGGACAGGGGGTATGGGCCTACAATGAGCAGTTCTTC; CDR3: CASSLAGQGVWAYNEQFF
D: NA; J: TRBJ2-7; size: many; V: TRBV4-3; DNA: TGCGCCAGCAGCCAAGAGTGGGTCCGCTACGAGCAGTACTTC; CDR3: CASSQEWVRYEQYF
D: TRBD1; J: TRBJ2-5; size: many; V: TRBV2; DNA: TGTGCCAGCAGTGGCCCGGACAGGGGGCAAGAGACCCAGTACTTC; CDR3: CASSGPDRGQETQYF
D: NA; J: TRBJ1-5; size: many; V: TRBV2; DNA: TGTGCCACCAAAAGGGAGCAGAATAGCAATCAGCCCCAGCATTTT; CDR3: CATKREQNSNQPQHF
D: TRBD1; J: TRBJ2-7; size: many; V: TRBV6-2/TRBV6-3; DNA: TGTGCCAGCAGTTACGGTTGGGACAGGCCCTCAGCCGTCTACGAGCAGTACTTC; CDR3: CASSYGWDRPSAVYEQYF
D: TRBD1; J: TRBJ2-3; size: many; V: TRBV6-4; DNA: TGTGCCAGCAGCATGACAGGGTTAAGGTCAGATACGCAGTATTTT; CDR3: CASSMTGLRSDTQYF
D: TRBD2; J: TRBJ2-5; size: many; V: TRBV7-7; DNA: TGTGCCAGCAGCCCACGCCCTAGCGGCCAAGAGACCCAGTACTTC; CDR3: CASSPRPSGQETQYF
D: NA; J: TRBJ1-2; size: NA; V: TRBV28; DNA: TGTGCCAGCAGTTTGGTGGTAGGCTATGGCTACACCTTC; CDR3: CASSLVVGYGYTF
D: NA; J: TRBJ1-2; size: many; V: TRBV28; DNA: TGTGCCAGCAGTTTAGCTGACAGGCCTGGGGGCTACACCTTC; CDR3: CASSLADRPGGYTF
D: NA; J: TRBJ1-2; size: many; V: TRBV15; DNA: TGTGCCACCAGCAGTCGGGACAACAACTATGGCTACACCTTC; CDR3: CATSSRDNNYGYTF
D: NA; J: TRBJ1-1; size: NA; V: TRBV29-1; DNA: TGCATCATCCGAAAAGGGGCGAACACTGAAGCTTTCTTT; CDR3: CIIRKGANTEAFF
D: TRBD2; J: TRBJ2-5; size: many; V: TRBV28; DNA: TGTGCCACCCGCGGGGGCGGGGGGCGCCAAGAGACCCAGTACTTC; CDR3: CATRGGGGRQETQYF
D: NA; J: TRBJ2-7; size: NA; V: TRBV4-1; DNA: TGCGCCAGCAGCCAAGACCCAGCCTCCTACGAGCAGTACTTC; CDR3: CASSQDPASYEQYF
D: NA; J: TRBJ2-5; size: few; V: TRBV7-6; DNA: TGTGCCAGCAGCTTAGCTCTCCAAGAAGAGACCCAGTACTTC; CDR3: CASSLALQEETQYF
D: TRBD1; J: TRBJ2-7; size: NA; V: TRBV15; DNA: TGTGCCACCAGCAGAGATGCAGGGGGCTTCTACGAGCAGTACTTC; CDR3: CATSRDAGGFYEQYF
D: NA; J: TRBJ1-1; size: many; V: TRBV20-1; DNA: TGCAGTGCTAGAGGAGGGGACACTGAAGCTTTCTTT; CDR3: CSARGGDTEAFF
D: NA; J: TRBJ1-1; size: many; V: TRBV12-3/TRBV12-4; DNA: TGTGCCAGCAGGCCGGTGGGGGGTCCGGCTTTCTTT; CDR3: CASRPVGGPAFF
D: NA; J: TRBJ2-1; size: many; V: TRBV24-1; DNA: TGTGCCACCAGTGATACCGGGCCCTCCGAAAACAAGTTCTTC; CDR3: CATSDTGPSENKFF
D: NA; J: TRBJ2-7; size: many; V: TRBV15; DNA: TGTGCCACCAGCGCCACCCTACAAGGGGGGGGGCACTCCTACGAGCAGTACTTC; CDR3: CATSATLQGGGHSYEQYF
D: NA; J: TRBJ2-5; size: many; V: TRBV12-3/TRBV12-4; DNA: TGTGCCAGCAGTTTGCACCAAGAGACCCAGTACTTC; CDR3: CASSLHQETQYF
D: TRBD1; J: TRBJ2-7; size: many; V: TRBV6-2/TRBV6-3; DNA: TGTGCCAGCAGTTCACCGGACAGGGAGGCAAGCGAGCAGTACTTC; CDR3: CASSSPDREASEQYF
D: TRBD1; J: TRBJ1-1; size: few; V: TRBV29-1; DNA: TGCAGCGTGGCTGACAGGGCTGGCGACACTGAAGCTTTCTTT; CDR3: CSVADRAGDTEAFF
D: NA; J: TRBJ2-2; size: many; V: TRBV5-1; DNA: TGCGCCAGCAGCTCATCAGGAGCATCCACCAGGGAGCTGTTTTTT; CDR3: CASSSSGASTRELFF
D: NA; J: TRBJ1-1; size: many; V: TRBV5-1; DNA: TGCGCCAGCAGAACGGGGGTCGAATCACGTTTAACTGAAGCTTTCTTT; CDR3: CASRTGVESRLTEAFF
D: NA; J: TRBJ1-4; size: many; V: TRBV2; DNA: TGTGCCAGCACCACCCGCCGGGGTTTTGAGAAACTGTTTTTT; CDR3: CASTTRRGFEKLFF
D: NA; J: TRBJ2-5; size: NA; V: TRBV12-5; DNA: TGTGCTAGTGGTCTCAATCGGGGAGAGACCCAGTACTTC; CDR3: CASGLNRGETQYF
D: NA; J: TRBJ2-1; size: few; V: TRBV4-3; DNA: TGCGCCAGCAGCCAAGGGGCGCGAGGGAATGAGCAGTTCTTC; CDR3: CASSQGARGNEQFF
D: TRBD1; J: TRBJ2-5; size: NA; V: TRBV7-2; DNA: TGTGCCAGCAGCTTAGACCTGGACAGGGGGCAGAAGACCCAGTACTTC; CDR3: CASSLDLDRGQKTQYF
D: TRBD1; J: TRBJ1-4; size: many; V: TRBV5-4; DNA: TGTGCCAGCAGCCCGGGACAGGTGGGCACTAATGAAAAACTGTTTTTT; CDR3: CASSPGQVGTNEKLFF
D: TRBD2; J: TRBJ2-2; size: NA; V: TRBV28; DNA: TGTGCCAGCAGTTTAGGTTCGGCTAGCGGGGGGCTCGCGATTTTT; CDR3: CASSLGSASGGLAIF
D: NA; J: TRBJ1-3; size: many; V: TRBV20-1; DNA: TGCAGTGCTAGAGACCCCTCTAAGGCAGGGTTTGGAAACACCATATATTTT; CDR3: CSARDPSKAGFGNTIYF
D: NA; J: TRBJ2-2; size: many; V: TRBV28; DNA: TGTGCCAGCACCTTGAACTATCCTTGGACCGGGGAGCTGTTTTTT; CDR3: CASTLNYPWTGELFF
D: TRBD2; J: TRBJ2-1; size: many; V: TRBV7-6; DNA: TGTGCCAGCAGCTCGGGACTAGCGGACAATGAGCAGTTCTTC; CDR3: CASSSGLADNEQFF
D: NA; J: TRBJ2-5; size: many; V: TRBV7-2; DNA: TGTGCCAGCAGCTTAGTAGGGGGAATTCTTGAGACCCAGTACTTC; CDR3: CASSLVGGILETQYF
D: TRBD2; J: TRBJ2-1; size: few; V: TRBV11-2; DNA: TGTGCCAGCAGCCCCCCGGTGGGCGGGGGTTCCCACAATGAGCAGTTCTTC; CDR3: CASSPPVGGGSHNEQFF
D: NA; J: TRBJ2-7; size: many; V: TRBV6-6; DNA: TGTGCCAGCACCAGGGGGGCAGGGGCGACCCTCTCCTACGAGCAGTACTTC; CDR3: CASTRGAGATLSYEQYF
D: NA; J: TRBJ2-7; size: many; V: TRBV5-4; DNA: TGTGCCAGCTATAAACAGGGCGAAAGCTCCTACGAGCAGTACTTC; CDR3: CASYKQGESSYEQYF
D: NA; J: TRBJ2-3; size: many; V: TRBV24-1; DNA: TGTGCCACCAGTGATCCAGAGACCGGGCCGGATACGCAGTATTTT; CDR3: CATSDPETGPDTQYF
D: NA; J: TRBJ2-2; size: NA; V: TRBV6-4; DNA: TGTGCCAGCAGTGAGGACAACACCGGGGAGCTGTTTTTT; CDR3: CASSEDNTGELFF
D: NA; J: TRBJ1-1; size: many; V: TRBV2; DNA: TGTGCCAGCAGGAGAAGGGGGGAGAACACTGAAGCTTTCTTT; CDR3: CASRRRGENTEAFF
D: NA; J: TRBJ2-2; size: many; V: TRBV28; DNA: TGTGCCAGCAGTTCAGTCCCACCCAACACCGGGGAGCTGTTTTTT; CDR3: CASSSVPPNTGELFF
D: NA; J: TRBJ2-2; size: few; V: TRBV7-2; DNA: TGTGCCAGCAGCTTAGGGAGGGGCTCGAACACCGGGGAGCTGTTTTTT; CDR3: CASSLGRGSNTGELFF
D: NA; J: TRBJ2-5; size: many; V: TRBV28; DNA: TGTGCCAGCAGTTTTATCGCGGACGGGCCGAAGGAGACCCAGTACTTC; CDR3: CASSFIADGPKETQYF
D: NA; J: TRBJ2-3; size: few; V: TRBV4-1; DNA: TGCGCCAGCAGCCAAGAAGGGTTCCGCACAGATACGCAGTATTTT; CDR3: CASSQEGFRTDTQYF
D: NA; J: TRBJ1-1; size: NA; V: TRBV28; DNA: TGTGCCAGCGGGAGAGAGAACACTGAAGCTTTCTTT; CDR3: CASGRENTEAFF
D: TRBD1; J: TRBJ1-1; size: many; V: TRBV9; DNA: TGTGCCAGCAGCGACCCCGGGACAGGGAACACTGAAGCTTTCTTT; CDR3: CASSDPGTGNTEAFF